This T cell receptor (beta chain) emerged from a study of blood T cell repertoires in COVID-19. For the study at large: Sites in the United States, Italy and Spain provided acute and convalescent COVID-19 samples. PBMCs, B-cell-depleted T cells, or T cells were the source of the cDNA or gDNA that made up the material.

The germline gives CDR1 MRHNA, CDR2 SNTAGT. J lost 3 bases, V lost 0 bases, and 3 bases had no gene match. This CDR3 has 15 amino acids. This clone was counted a few times. Original processing methods: It was from reference gene primer amplification that nucleated cell counts were estimated. Using immunoSEQ multiplex PCR, the repertoire was profiled, and TCRdb retains in-frame clones only, with some absent. That table is the source of V, J and clone size, and D and trimming were worked out from the DNA. Here the sample spans around 80,000 clones, 70% to 80% being singletons. The receptor was isolated from a man between 50 and 59 years old with active or convalescent COVID-19. The sequenced material came from peripheral blood. The chain uses TRBV6-4 and TRBJ2-3; TRBD2 matches at 7 bases. As DNA, the CDR3 is TGTGCCAGCAGTGACTCAGCGGGGCATACAGATACGCAGTATTTT. Its protein is CASSDSAGHTDTQYF.